This section outlines one T cell receptor (beta chain) sequence together with its context. This clone was detected only once. Its antigen is currently not known. Within one base of it there is no much larger clone, and no base qualities were kept. To sequence the TCRbeta CDR3 region, genomic DNA was isolated from the sorted cells. The immunoSEQ Assay was used to sequence the TCRbeta CDR3 regions. TCRdb obtained this table from immuneACCESS and retained in-frame rearrangements with V and J assigned. These tables miss some clones; where compared with another copy, unresolved V genes account for less than half of the shortfall, and the remainder is unexplained. The sample profile shows under 90,000 clones; about 85% of them were found once. The top ten clonotypes cover just under 1% of the sample. Trimming at the junction amounts to 1 base on V and 3 bases on J, and the germline ends lie 10 bases apart. The CDR3 measures 14 amino acids from cysteine to phenylalanine. CDR3 DNA is the only sequence kept; it has 42 bases, read in frame from the first base. In the germline V gene, CDR1 corresponds to LGHNT and CDR2 to FRNRAP.

The sample belongs to a study of OX40 agonist ivuxolimab in advanced cancers. Context from the whole study: The costimulatory receptor OX40 (CD134) was targeted by ivuxolimab, a fully human IgG2 agonistic monoclonal antibody. Intravenous ivuxolimab was administered to patients every 2 weeks at six dose levels: 0.01, 0.1, 0.3, 1.5, 3 and 10 mg/kg. The monotherapy dose-escalation portion (N = 52 patients) of the phase I ivuxolimab trial is reported in the paper. Partial responses occurred in three dose-escalation patients, of whom one had hepatocellular carcinoma and two had cutaneous melanoma. In the dose-escalation cohort, 82.7% of patients were male, and the mean age was approximately 64 years, with a range of roughly 23 to 85. Of the roughly 52 patients in dose escalation, around 19 had hepatocellular carcinoma, approximately 15 had melanoma, 9 had renal cell carcinoma and 9 had head and neck cancer. The purpose of peripheral TCRbeta sequencing was to test whether ivuxolimab changed TCR sequence diversity and led to clonal T-cell expansion. Patients were allowed to have had prior anti-PD-1, anti-PD-L1 or anti-CTLA-4 therapy, and less than 45% of the dose-escalation patients had previously received checkpoint inhibitors. On the study overall, not on this receptor specifically: In the 0.1-3.0 mg/kg groups, partial responders were among the patients with the lowest normalized peripheral clonal expansion, particularly in CD8+ T cells. Low levels of normalized T-cell clonal expansion were also seen in some nonresponding patients. At doses of 0.1 to 3.0 mg/kg, clonal expansion of both CD4+ and CD8+ T cells in blood was seen between baseline and week 6. On average, CD8+ T cells showed more expanded clones than CD4+ T cells after ivuxolimab. Antigen specificity was not determined for the clonally expanded peripheral T cells.

Patients with a history of autoimmune disease or receiving systemic immunosuppression were excluded from the trial. In every dose cohort, peripheral blood was drawn for TCR sequencing at baseline, cycle 4 day 1, and cycle 7 day 1. The samples were taken from a phase I, first-in-human, multicenter, open-label dose-escalation trial of ivuxolimab. Adults with locally advanced or metastatic melanoma, renal cell carcinoma, hepatocellular carcinoma or head and neck squamous cell carcinoma were enrolled in the trial. CD4+ and CD8+ T cells were sorted separately from peripheral blood before TCR sequencing.

The V gene is TRBV12-5 and the J gene is TRBJ2-7; perhaps TRBD2 is the D gene, with 5 bases matching. The TCR comes from an adult with an advanced solid tumor such as melanoma, head and neck, liver or kidney cancer. The sequences come from CD4+ or CD8+ T cells sorted from blood, collected in a trial of the OX40 agonist ivuxolimab. The DNA sequence follows: TGTGCTAGTGGTTTGGGCGGAGGCTACTACGAGCAGTACTTC. The encoded protein is CASGLGGGYYEQYF.